The 25 T cell receptor beta chains below come from one sample, sequenced in a study of shared clonotypes between healthy human individuals. Clones were read by immunoSEQ multiplex PCR, and TCRdb kept only the in-frame ones, dropping some. Of around 560,000 clones listed, 85% to 95% are singletons. The naive CD8 subset, CD45RO-negative cells positively selected for CCR7, excluded terminally differentiated effector memory CD45RA+ cells. Material: naive CD8+ T cells sorted from blood. The receptors shown here come from a woman under 40 in good health.

This chain joins TRBV19 and TRBJ2-7; TRBD2 is a possible D gene (6 bases). V was trimmed by 6 bases and J by 2 bases, leaving 20 bases between them. This CDR3 is 16 amino acids long. Germline CDR1 LNHDA, CDR2 SQIVND (reference sequence). As DNA, the CDR3 is TGTGCCAGTAGACGACCCTTCGGGGGTTGGACCTACGAGCAGTACTTC. This gives the protein CASRRPFGGWTYEQYF.

The CDR3 DNA follows: TGTGCCAGCAGCTTGAGTGCCGGCGGGCAGTACTTC. It translates to CASSLSAGGQYF. V is TRBV5-8 and J is TRBJ2-7; no clear D. This CDR3 region has 12 residues. V lost 1 base to trimming and J lost 9 bases, with 11 bases between them. Germline values: CDR1 SGHTS, CDR2 YDEGEE.

The rearrangement links TRBV19 to TRBJ1-1; a possible D gene is TRBD1 (6 bases). The ends were cut back, 3 bases at V and 7 bases at J, with 15 bases in the middle. CDR1 is LNHDA, CDR2 SQIVND, per germline (reference sequence). The CDR3 is 14 amino acids. CDR3 nucleotides: TGTGCCAGTAGTATCATGGGGGGCTCCGATGAAGCTTTCTTT. Its protein product is CASSIMGGSDEAFF.

The sample holds one count of this clone. Other DNA variants within this sample encode the same CDR3. The J gene is TRBJ2-7, the V gene TRBV27; D is uncertain. The CDR3 length is 14 residues. The V gene lost 4 bases and the J gene lost 0 bases, with 10 bases spanning the gap. Looked up from germline, CDR1 is MNHEY and CDR2 is SMNVEV (reference sequence). CDR3: CASSSGPSSYEQYF. The CDR3 coding sequence is TGTGCCAGCAGTTCCGGGCCGAGCTCCTACGAGCAGTACTTC.

CDR3 in amino acids: CASSPRTVTSNEQFF. CDR3 DNA: TGTGCCAGCAGCCCCAGGACAGTTACATCCAATGAGCAGTTCTTC. The rearrangement uses TRBV11-3 and TRBJ2-1, with D maybe TRBD1 (6 bases). The CDR3 has 15 residues. Looked up from germline, CDR1 is SGHNT and CDR2 is YENEEA. The V end lost 5 bases, the J end lost 6 bases, and 17 bases lay between the germline ends.

The chain's CDR3 is CASYRTGATYEQYF. The CDR3 region has the DNA TGTGCCAGCTACAGGACAGGAGCAACCTACGAGCAGTACTTC. The chain links TRBV28 to TRBJ2-7; 7 bases line up with TRBD1. Germline lookup yields CDR1 MDHEN and CDR2 SYDVKM. Trimming at V came to 8 bases and at J to 2 bases, leaving 9 bases not matched to a gene. The CDR3 is made up of 14 amino acids.

V usage is TRBV28 and J usage is TRBJ2-7, with D unclear. The CDR3 runs 13 residues. V was trimmed by 8 bases and J by 0 bases, leaving 11 bases between them. Germline CDR1 reads MDHEN; CDR2 reads SYDVKM. In DNA form, the CDR3 reads TGTGCCAGCGTGGCTGGTAGCTCCTACGAGCAGTACTTC. This gives the protein CASVAGSSYEQYF.

The chain recombines TRBV28 with TRBJ1-4; D call uncertain. The CDR3 has 16 amino acids. The germline gives CDR1 MDHEN, CDR2 SYDVKM. Trimming stripped 5 bases from V and 0 bases from J, with 13 bases between. The CDR3 loop reads CASSPPVPSTNEKLFF. CDR3 nucleotide sequence: TGTGCCAGCAGTCCGCCTGTCCCCTCAACTAATGAAAAACTGTTTTTT.

This clone appeared a few times. The chain is built from TRBV28 and TRBJ1-5; D is possibly TRBD1 (5 bases). The V end was cut by 1 base, the J end by 7 bases, with 8 bases between. Germline CDR1 and CDR2: MDHEN and SYDVKM. The CDR3 sequence is 13 residues long. The CDR3 coding sequence is TGTGCCAGCAGTTTATCATGGGGCCAGCCCCAGCATTTT. Residues: CASSLSWGQPQHF.

The chain combines TRBV25-1 with TRBJ2-5; 8 bases align to TRBD1. The last part of the DNA fits TRBJ2-7 better; the J call may be wrong. The CDR3 runs to 13 residues. In germline, CDR1 is MGHDK, CDR2 SYGVNS. In DNA form, the CDR3 reads TGTGCCAGCAGTCTCCAGGGGACAGGCGAGCAGTACTTC. It is translated as CASSLQGTGEQYF.

The V and J genes are TRBV27 and TRBJ2-7; 9 bases line up with TRBD2. Germline lookup yields CDR1 MNHEY and CDR2 SMNVEV (reference sequence). J gave up 3 bases and V 5 bases, and 2 bases lay outside the gene matches. The CDR3 runs to 13 residues. For the CDR3, the DNA is TGTGCCAGCAGTAGCGGGAGGCACTACGAGCAGTACTTC. Translating it yields CASSSGRHYEQYF.

The J gene is TRBJ2-1, the V gene TRBV27, with D unclear. Trimming pared 0 bases from V and 3 bases from J, leaving 6 bases between. This CDR3 has 14 residues. Germline V gene sequence: CDR1 MNHEY, CDR2 SMNVEV (reference sequence). DNA for the CDR3: TGTGCCAGCAGTTTATCAAGGGACTACAATGAGCAGTTCTTC. Protein: CASSLSRDYNEQFF.

This clone was picked up a small number of times. This sequence joins TRBV28 and TRBJ1-1; maybe TRBD1 (5 bases). The CDR3 covers 11 residues. From germline, CDR1 is MDHEN and CDR2 SYDVKM. The ends were cut back, 3 bases at V and 6 bases at J, with 5 bases in the middle. Here the CDR3 reads CASSLGPEAFF. Here the CDR3 DNA reads TGTGCCAGCAGTTTGGGGCCTGAAGCTTTCTTT. Supplemented by reference TRBV28 and TRBJ1-1, the full variable domain reads DVKVTQSSRYLVKRTGEKVFLECVQDMDHENMFWYRQDPGLGLRLIYFSYDVKMKEKGDIPEGYSVSREKKERFSLILESASTNQTSMYLCASSLGPEAFFGQGTRLTVV.

The rearrangement joins TRBV27 to TRBJ2-1; 8 nucleotides align to TRBD2. This CDR3 region has 15 residues. Trimming removed 2 bases from V and 7 bases from J; junction bases left unmatched: 7. CDR1 MNHEY and CDR2 SMNVEV come from the germline V gene (reference sequence). CDR3 DNA: TGTGCCAGCAGTTTAATAAGCGGGAGTAGGAATGAGCAGTTCTTC. Translating it yields CASSLISGSRNEQFF.

This chain joins TRBV6-6 and TRBJ2-7, with 8 bases fitting TRBD1. Per germline, CDR1 MNHNY and CDR2 SVGAGI (reference sequence). Losses at the gene ends were 5 bases for V and 0 bases for J; bases not matched to a gene: 3. CDR3 length: 14 amino acids. Written as DNA, the CDR3 is TGTGCCAGCAGTCCTCAGGGGGCCTCCTACGAGCAGTACTTC. It specifies CASSPQGASYEQYF.

This chain joins TRBV19 and TRBJ2-1, with 8 bases identical to TRBD2. This CDR3 spans 16 amino acids. V gave up 7 bases and J gave up 4 bases; unmatched junction bases: 12. The V gene's germline CDR1 is LNHDA and CDR2 SQIVND (reference sequence). CDR3 loop: CASTGRSGNLYNEQFF. The CDR3 DNA reads TGTGCCAGTACCGGACGTAGCGGGAATCTTTACAATGAGCAGTTCTTC.

This clone was observed a single time. V and J are TRBV27 and TRBJ2-3; 10 nucleotides match TRBD2. Germline V gene data show CDR1 as MNHEY and CDR2 as SMNVEV (reference sequence). Losses at the gene ends were 0 bases for V and 4 bases for J; bases not matched to a gene: 4. CDR3 length: 16 amino acids. CDR3 protein: CASSLSWLAGADTQYF. The CDR3 DNA reads as TGTGCCAGCAGTTTATCGTGGCTAGCGGGAGCAGATACGCAGTATTTT.

The chain has TRBV19 and TRBJ2-1; 8 bases match TRBD2. Losses at the gene ends were 5 bases for V and 9 bases for J; bases not matched to a gene: 6. Germline V gene lookup returns CDR1 LNHDA and CDR2 SQIVND (reference sequence). CDR3 size: 13 residues. The CDR3 protein is CASSLAGGGEQFF. The CDR3 nucleotides are TGTGCCAGTAGTTTGGCGGGAGGAGGTGAGCAGTTCTTC.

This chain links TRBV10-2 with TRBJ2-5, with 10 bases lining up with TRBD2. Germline CDR1 and CDR2: WSHSY and SAAADI. The CDR3 covers 15 residues. The J segment lost 1 base and the V segment lost 4 bases, leaving 3 bases of the junction unmatched. Here the CDR3 DNA reads TGCGCCAGCAGTGGGACTAGCGGAATCCAAGAGACCCAGTACTTC. This sequence encodes CASSGTSGIQETQYF.

The chain combines TRBV27 with TRBJ2-7, with no clear D. Germline V gene lookup returns CDR1 MNHEY and CDR2 SMNVEV (reference sequence). Trimming removed 4 bases from V and 4 bases from J, with 14 bases in between. CDR3 length: 14 residues. Here the CDR3 reads CASSWQAEGYEQYF. The CDR3 DNA sequence: TGTGCCAGCAGTTGGCAGGCAGAAGGGTACGAGCAGTACTTC.

The chain has TRBV19 and TRBJ1-1, with D hard to call. The germline CDR1 and CDR2 sequences are LNHDA and SQIVND (reference sequence). Trimming left V 2 bases short and J 0 bases short, with 10 bases between. The CDR3 has 15 residues. The CDR3 protein is CASSIQAIVNTEAFF. CDR3 DNA: TGTGCCAGTAGTATACAGGCGATCGTGAACACTGAAGCTTTCTTT.

This clone has only one observation. The rearrangement joins TRBV5-4 to TRBJ2-1; D is unclear. The germline V and J ends were trimmed by 7 bases and 5 bases, with 13 bases remaining between them. The CDR3 contains 13 residues. The germline gives CDR1 SGHNT, CDR2 YYREEE (reference sequence). The CDR3: CASLALINNEQFF. CDR3 coding DNA: TGTGCCAGCCTCGCCTTAATTAACAATGAGCAGTTCTTC.

This clone was detected once. The CDR3 reads CASSEGPNWSEYSNQPQHF. The CDR3 DNA is TGTGCCAGCAGTGAAGGTCCCAACTGGAGTGAGTATAGCAATCAGCCCCAGCATTTT. The gene calls are TRBV6-1 and TRBJ1-5; no definite D call. This CDR3 is built from 19 residues. Deletions cut 1 base from V and 0 bases from J, with 19 bases between. Germline V gene sequence: CDR1 MNHNS, CDR2 SASEGT.

V usage is TRBV28 and J usage is TRBJ1-5; TRBD1 agrees at 10 bases. V shed 6 bases, J shed 10 bases, and the junction held 9 bases outside the gene matches. The CDR3 sequence is 14 residues long. Germline CDR1 reads MDHEN; CDR2 reads SYDVKM. CDR3 DNA sequence: TGTGCCAGCAGGGACAGGGGGGATCGGGAACCCCAGCATTTT. This codes for CASRDRGDREPQHF.

The rearrangement uses TRBV7-6 and TRBJ2-7, with 10 bases matching TRBD2. Germline-derived CDR1 and CDR2 are SGHVS and FNYEAQ. The CDR3 extends over 16 amino acids. The ends lost 5 bases at V and 7 bases at J; junction bases unmatched: 14. CDR3 in amino acids: CASSPGSSGSTREQYF. The CDR3, as DNA: TGTGCCAGCAGCCCGGGATCTAGCGGGAGTACTAGGGAGCAGTACTTC.